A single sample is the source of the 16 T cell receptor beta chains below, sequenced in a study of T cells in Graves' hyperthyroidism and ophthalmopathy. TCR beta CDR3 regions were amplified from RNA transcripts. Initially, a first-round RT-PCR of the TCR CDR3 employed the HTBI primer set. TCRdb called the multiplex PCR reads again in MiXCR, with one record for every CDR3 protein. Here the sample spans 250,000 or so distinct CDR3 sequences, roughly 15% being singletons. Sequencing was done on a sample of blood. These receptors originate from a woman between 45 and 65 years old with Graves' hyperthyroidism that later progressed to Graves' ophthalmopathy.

CDR3 DNA sequence: TGCGCCAGCAGCCAAGATAGGTCAGGGCTTGGGACAGATACGCAGTATTTT. The encoded protein is CASSQDRSGLGTDTQYF. The chain combines TRBV4-1 with TRBJ2-3; tentative D call: TRBD1 (5 bases). Trimming stripped 0 bases from V and 3 bases from J, with 16 bases between. Germline values: CDR1 MGHRA, CDR2 YSYEKL. The CDR3 is 17 amino acids.

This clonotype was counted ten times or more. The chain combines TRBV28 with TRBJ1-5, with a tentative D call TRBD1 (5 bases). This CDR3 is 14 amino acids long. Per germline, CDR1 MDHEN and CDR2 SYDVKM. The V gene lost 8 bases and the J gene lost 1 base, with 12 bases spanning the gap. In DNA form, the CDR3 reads TGTGCCAGCTTGGGGGTAGTGAGCAATCAGCCCCAGCATTTT. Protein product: CASLGVVSNQPQHF.

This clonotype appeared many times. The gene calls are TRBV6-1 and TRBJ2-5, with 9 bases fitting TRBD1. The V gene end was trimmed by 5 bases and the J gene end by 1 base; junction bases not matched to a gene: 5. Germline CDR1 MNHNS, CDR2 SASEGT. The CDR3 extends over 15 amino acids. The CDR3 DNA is TGTGCCAGCAGTCGGACAGGGGCGCTCCAAGAGACCCAGTACTTC. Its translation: CASSRTGALQETQYF.

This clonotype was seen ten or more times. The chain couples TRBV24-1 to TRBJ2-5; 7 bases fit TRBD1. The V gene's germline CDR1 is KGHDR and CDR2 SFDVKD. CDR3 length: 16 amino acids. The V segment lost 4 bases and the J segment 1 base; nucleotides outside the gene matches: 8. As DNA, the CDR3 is TGTGCCACCAGTGACTCCATCCGGGACAGCCAAGAGACCCAGTACTTC. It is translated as CATSDSIRDSQETQYF.

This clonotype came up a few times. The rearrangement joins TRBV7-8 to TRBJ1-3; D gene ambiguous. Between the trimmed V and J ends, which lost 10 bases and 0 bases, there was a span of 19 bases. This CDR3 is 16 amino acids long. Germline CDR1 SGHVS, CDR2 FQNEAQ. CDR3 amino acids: CATRRGIYYSGNTIYF. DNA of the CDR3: TGTGCCACCCGAAGAGGGATCTACTACTCTGGAAACACCATATATTTT.

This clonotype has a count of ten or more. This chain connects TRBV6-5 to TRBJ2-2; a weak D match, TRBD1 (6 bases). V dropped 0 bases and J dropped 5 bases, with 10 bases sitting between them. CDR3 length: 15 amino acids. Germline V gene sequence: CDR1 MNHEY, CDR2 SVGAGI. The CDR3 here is CASSYSTQGTGELFF. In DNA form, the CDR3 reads TGTGCCAGCAGTTACTCGACACAGGGTACCGGGGAGCTGTTTTTT.

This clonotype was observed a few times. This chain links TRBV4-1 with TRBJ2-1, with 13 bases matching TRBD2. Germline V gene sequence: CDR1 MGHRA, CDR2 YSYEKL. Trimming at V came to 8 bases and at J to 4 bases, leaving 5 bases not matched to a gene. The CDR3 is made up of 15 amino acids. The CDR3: CASLGLAGKYNEQFF. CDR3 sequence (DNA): TGCGCCAGCCTGGGACTAGCGGGGAAATACAATGAGCAGTTCTTC.

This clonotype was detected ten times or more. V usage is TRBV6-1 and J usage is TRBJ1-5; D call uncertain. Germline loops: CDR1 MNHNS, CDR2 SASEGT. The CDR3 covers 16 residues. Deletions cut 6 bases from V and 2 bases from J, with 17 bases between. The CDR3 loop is CASRPWTSARNQPQHF. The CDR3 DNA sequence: TGTGCCAGCAGACCCTGGACCTCAGCGCGCAATCAGCCCCAGCATTTT.

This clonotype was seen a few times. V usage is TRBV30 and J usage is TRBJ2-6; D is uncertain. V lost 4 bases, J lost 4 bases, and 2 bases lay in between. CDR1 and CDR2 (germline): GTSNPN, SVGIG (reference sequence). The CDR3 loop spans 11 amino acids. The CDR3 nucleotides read TGTGCCTGGACGGGGGCCAACGTCCTGACTTTC. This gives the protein CAWTGANVLTF.

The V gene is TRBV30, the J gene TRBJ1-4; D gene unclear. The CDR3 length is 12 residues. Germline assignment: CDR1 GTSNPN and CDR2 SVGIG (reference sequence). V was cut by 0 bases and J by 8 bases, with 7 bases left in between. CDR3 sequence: CAWSVGREKLFF. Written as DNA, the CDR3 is TGTGCCTGGAGTGTCGGGAGGGAAAAACTGTTTTTT.

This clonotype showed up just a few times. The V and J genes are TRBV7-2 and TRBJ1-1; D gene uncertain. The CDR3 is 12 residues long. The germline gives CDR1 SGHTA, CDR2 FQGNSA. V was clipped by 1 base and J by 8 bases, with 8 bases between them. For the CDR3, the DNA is TGTGCCAGCAGCTTAGTCTCAGCGGAAGCTTTCTTT. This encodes CASSLVSAEAFF.

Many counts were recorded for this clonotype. The CDR3: CASSLAQGGYTF. CDR3 sequence (DNA): TGTGCCAGCAGTTTGGCCCAAGGTGGCTACACCTTC. V usage is TRBV28 and J usage is TRBJ1-2, with unresolved D. Trimming took off 3 bases at V and 7 bases at J, with 9 bases between the two ends. Germline lookup yields CDR1 MDHEN and CDR2 SYDVKM. The CDR3 totals 12 residues.

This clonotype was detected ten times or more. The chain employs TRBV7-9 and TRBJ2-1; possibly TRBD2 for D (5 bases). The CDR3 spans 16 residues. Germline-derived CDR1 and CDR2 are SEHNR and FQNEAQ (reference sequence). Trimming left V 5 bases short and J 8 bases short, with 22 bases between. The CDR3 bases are TGTGCCAGCAGCAACATGATTAGCGCCCTAAGGGATGAGCAGTTCTTC. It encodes CASSNMISALRDEQFF.

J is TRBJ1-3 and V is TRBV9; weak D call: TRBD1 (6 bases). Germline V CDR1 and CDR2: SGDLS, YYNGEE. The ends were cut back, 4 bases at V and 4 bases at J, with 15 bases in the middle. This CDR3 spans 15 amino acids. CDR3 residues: CASSPGGALGNTIYF. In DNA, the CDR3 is TGTGCCAGCAGCCCGGGGGGGGCTCTCGGAAACACCATATATTTT.

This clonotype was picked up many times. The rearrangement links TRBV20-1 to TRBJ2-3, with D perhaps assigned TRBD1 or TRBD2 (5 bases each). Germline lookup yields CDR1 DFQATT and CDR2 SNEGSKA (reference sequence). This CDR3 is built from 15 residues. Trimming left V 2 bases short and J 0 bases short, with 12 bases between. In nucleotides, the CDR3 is TGCAGTGCTAGAAGGGGCGGGCCTAGCACAGATACGCAGTATTTT. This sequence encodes CSARRGGPSTDTQYF.

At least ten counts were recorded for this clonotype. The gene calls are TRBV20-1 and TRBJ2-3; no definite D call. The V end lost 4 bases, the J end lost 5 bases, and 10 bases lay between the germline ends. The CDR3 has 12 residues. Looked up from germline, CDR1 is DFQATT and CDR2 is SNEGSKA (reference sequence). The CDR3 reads CSATVGLDTQYF. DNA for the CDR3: TGCAGTGCTACGGTGGGGTTAGATACGCAGTATTTT.